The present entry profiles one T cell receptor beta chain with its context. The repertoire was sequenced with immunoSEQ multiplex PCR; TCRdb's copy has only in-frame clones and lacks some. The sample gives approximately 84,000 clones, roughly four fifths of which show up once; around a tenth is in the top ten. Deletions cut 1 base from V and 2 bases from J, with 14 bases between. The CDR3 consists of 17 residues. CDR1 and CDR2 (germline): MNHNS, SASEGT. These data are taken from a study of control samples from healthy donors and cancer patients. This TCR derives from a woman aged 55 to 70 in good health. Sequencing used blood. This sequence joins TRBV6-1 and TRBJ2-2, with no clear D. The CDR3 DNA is TGTGCCAGCAGTGAAGTGTGGCACCCTAAAAACACCGGGGAGCTGTTTTTT. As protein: CASSEVWHPKNTGELFF.